Each of the 8 T cell receptor beta chains below was sequenced from the same sample in a study of beta chain features in type 1 diabetes. Study results and caveats: Among all four CD4+ subsets, Type 1 diabetes patients had TCRB CDR3s that were moderately but significantly shorter.

Of the isolated RNA, all was reverse transcribed, and so the sequenced material was expressed TCRB transcripts. Data came from immunoSEQ multiplex PCR; TCRdb stores just in-frame clones and leaves some out. The sample lists 600,000 or so clones, over 12% occurring once. These receptors have no identified antigens. The source material was naive CD4+ T cells from blood. These receptors were taken from a man younger than 35 with type 1 diabetes.

The gene calls are TRBV5-1 and TRBJ2-7; D could derive from TRBD1 or TRBD2 (5 bases each). This CDR3 comprises 15 residues. Between the trimmed V and J ends, which lost 0 bases and 2 bases, there was a span of 12 bases. Germline V gene data show CDR1 as SGHRS and CDR2 as YFSETQ. The CDR3 DNA sequence: TGCGCCAGCAGCTTGGCCCAGGGAGTAACCTACGAGCAGTACTTC. The encoded protein is CASSLAQGVTYEQYF.

The sample holds a few counts of this clone. The genes are TRBV30 and TRBJ1-4; the D is unclear. Per germline, CDR1 GTSNPN and CDR2 SVGIG (reference sequence). The CDR3 length is 13 residues. V gave up 1 base and J gave up 5 bases, with 8 bases separating them. In nucleotides, the CDR3 is TGTGCCTGGAGTGAAGGACCAAATGAAAAACTGTTTTTT. Residues: CAWSEGPNEKLFF.

The chain couples TRBV5-1 to TRBJ2-7; possibly TRBD1 for D (5 bases). The V gene lost 0 bases and the J gene lost 5 bases, with 12 bases spanning the gap. There are 14 residues in the CDR3. Germline CDR1 reads SGHRS; CDR2 reads YFSETQ. CDR3 region: CASSLVPEQDEQYF. DNA of the CDR3: TGCGCCAGCAGCTTGGTTCCCGAACAGGACGAGCAGTACTTC.

In its sample, this clone was seen a few times. The chain uses TRBV9 and TRBJ2-4; possibly TRBD1 for D (6 bases). The CDR3 length is 17 residues. The germline gives CDR1 SGDLS, CDR2 YYNGEE. Trimming left V 0 bases short and J 2 bases short, with 15 bases between. The CDR3 here is CASSVGSGAWSKNIQYF. The CDR3 nucleotides are TGTGCCAGCAGCGTAGGGTCAGGGGCATGGTCCAAAAACATTCAGTACTTC.

The V call is TRBV7-9, the J call TRBJ2-3; the D is unclear. The CDR3 contains 15 residues. Trimming shortened V by 8 bases and J by 0 bases, and 15 bases separated the two germline ends. Per germline, CDR1 SEHNR and CDR2 FQNEAQ (reference sequence). The CDR3 spells CASVGYGASTDTQYF. CDR3 DNA: TGTGCCAGCGTTGGGTACGGAGCTAGCACAGATACGCAGTATTTT.

This clone appeared a few times. The chain is built from TRBV5-1 and TRBJ2-1; 11 bases line up with TRBD2. V was clipped by 4 bases and J by 0 bases; unmatched bases: 6. Looked up from germline, CDR1 is SGHRS and CDR2 is YFSETQ. This CDR3 spans 17 amino acids. For the CDR3, the DNA is TGCGCCAGCAGCATGACTAGCGGGGATAGCTCCTACAATGAGCAGTTCTTC. Protein product: CASSMTSGDSSYNEQFF. The full variable domain, its missing parts supplied by reference TRBV5-1 and TRBJ2-1, is KAGVTQTPRYLIKTRGQQVTLSCSPISGHRSVSWYQQTPGQGLQFLFEYFSETQRNKGNFPGRFSGRQFSNSRSEMNVSTLELGDSALYLCASSMTSGDSSYNEQFFGPGTRLTVL.

This clone was recorded a few times. The chain couples TRBV9 to TRBJ2-7; weak D call: TRBD2 (5 bases). The CDR3 loop spans 15 amino acids. The V end was cut by 3 bases, the J end by 4 bases, with 17 bases between. Germline CDR1 and CDR2: SGDLS and YYNGEE. The CDR3 DNA reads as TGTGCCAGCAGCGGAGGTCCACCGGGGAGATACGAGCAGTACTTC. Translating gives CASSGGPPGRYEQYF.

This chain links TRBV7-2 with TRBJ2-1, with 7 bases matching TRBD2. In germline, CDR1 is SGHTA, CDR2 FQGNSA. CDR3 length equals 14 residues. V dropped 3 bases and J dropped 7; count of bases not matched to a gene: 6. The CDR3: CASSFPAGRNEQFF. CDR3 nucleotides: TGTGCCAGCAGCTTCCCAGCGGGGAGGAATGAGCAGTTCTTC.